A selection of T cell receptor beta chains follows, all from one sample in a study of control samples from healthy donors and cancer patients. Clones were read by immunoSEQ multiplex PCR, and TCRdb kept only the in-frame ones, dropping some. Of approximately 82,000 clones listed, over 75% were seen once; the top ten hold around 20%. Sequencing was performed on blood. The receptor set was obtained from a man aged 50-60 years in good health. Each CDR3 is given with its conserved first and last residue. The order of the fields is J gene, clone size, D gene, V gene, CDR3 protein, CDR3 DNA. D genes are given only for firm matches. Clone size is shown for a subset of rows, as once, few, many or a class of expanded clone.

TRBJ2-1	.	.	TRBV13	CASSLGTIGDEQFF	TGTGCCAGCAGTTTAGGGACGATAGGAGATGAGCAGTTCTTC
TRBJ1-2	.	.	TRBV5-6	CASSTDRINYGYTF	TGTGCCAGCAGCACCGACAGGATCAACTATGGCTACACCTTC
TRBJ2-7	.	.	TRBV7-2	CASSLVGEAARQYF	TGTGCCAGCAGCTTAGTAGGCGAAGCGGCCAGGCAGTACTTC
TRBJ1-6	.	.	TRBV5-1	CASSLEPVSSYNSPLHF	TGCGCCAGCAGCTTGGAGCCGGTTAGCTCCTATAATTCACCCCTCCACTTT
TRBJ2-3	few	.	TRBV24-1	CATQTPRLRDSSTDTQYF	TGTGCCACCCAGACTCCACGGCTCAGGGACTCTAGCACAGATACGCAGTATTTT
TRBJ2-5	.	.	TRBV7-7	CASSRNPSETQYF	TGTGCTAGCAGCCGAAATCCAAGTGAGACCCAGTACTTC
TRBJ1-1	.	TRBD1	TRBV4-2	CASSPGGLTNTEAFF	TGTGCCAGCAGTCCAGGGGGTTTAACAAACACTGAAGCTTTCTTT
TRBJ1-2	.	.	TRBV10-3	CAISESLDYGYTF	TGTGCCATCAGTGAGTCTTTGGACTATGGCTACACCTTC
TRBJ2-5	.	.	TRBV7-6	CASSWGWTEGETQYF	TGTGCCAGCAGCTGGGGGTGGACTGAGGGGGAGACCCAGTACTTC
TRBJ1-1	.	TRBD1	TRBV2	CATMTGGPEAFF	TGTGCCACCATGACAGGGGGACCTGAAGCTTTCTTT
TRBJ2-1	.	.	TRBV24-1	CATSRAHWNEQFF	TGTGCCACCTCCCGGGCACACTGGAATGAGCAGTTCTTC
TRBJ1-1	.	TRBD1	TRBV5-1	CASSWGGTDSEAFF	TGCGCCAGCAGCTGGGGAGGGACAGATTCTGAAGCTTTCTTT
TRBJ1-5	.	.	TRBV19	CASSITGLQNQPQHF	TGTGCCAGTAGTATAACGGGGCTACAGAATCAGCCCCAGCATTTT
TRBJ2-3	.	.	TRBV14	CASSQSYGTHTQYF	TGTGCCAGCAGCCAATCTTACGGTACACATACGCAGTATTTT
TRBJ1-1	.	TRBD1	TRBV24-1	CATSDHRGEAFF	TGTGCCACCAGTGATCACAGGGGTGAAGCTTTCTTT
TRBJ2-1	.	TRBD2	TRBV4-3	CASSQDASGQHNEQFF	TGCGCCAGCAGCCAAGATGCTAGCGGGCAACACAATGAGCAGTTCTTC
TRBJ2-2	.	.	TRBV24-1	CATSEGAGELFF	TGTGCCACCAGTGAGGGAGCCGGGGAGCTGTTTTTT
TRBJ1-2	.	.	TRBV6-4	CASSDSGIVTF	TGTGCCAGCAGTGACTCGGGTATAGTCACCTTC
TRBJ1-1	.	.	TRBV18	CASSDGIALEAFF	TGTGCCAGCTCCGACGGTATCGCCCTTGAAGCTTTCTTT
TRBJ2-3	.	TRBD2	TRBV5-4	CASSTGTSGTDTQYF	TGTGCCAGCAGCACCGGGACTAGCGGTACAGATACGCAGTATTTT
TRBJ1-1	.	TRBD1	TRBV5-4	CASGTDRVAEAFF	TGTGCCAGCGGTACAGACAGGGTCGCTGAAGCTTTCTTT
TRBJ1-2	.	.	TRBV12-5	CASGFDGGYGYTF	TGTGCTAGTGGTTTTGACGGGGGCTATGGCTACACCTTC
TRBJ1-5	.	TRBD1	TRBV2	CASSEAQGAGRPQHF	TGTGCCAGCAGTGAAGCACAGGGGGCGGGAAGGCCCCAGCATTTT
TRBJ2-1	.	.	TRBV6-2/TRBV6-3	CASSYANEQFF	TGTGCCAGCAGTTACGCCAATGAGCAGTTCTTC
TRBJ1-1	.	TRBD1	TRBV24-1	CATSDSDRGFGEAFF	TGTGCCACCAGTGACTCTGACAGGGGGTTCGGAGAAGCTTTCTTT
TRBJ2-1	.	.	TRBV24-1	CATSDQGWGEQFF	TGTGCCACCAGTGATCAGGGGTGGGGTGAGCAGTTCTTC
TRBJ2-3	.	TRBD2	TRBV11-2	CASSLGLAGADTQYF	TGTGCCAGCAGCTTAGGTCTAGCGGGGGCGGATACGCAGTATTTT
TRBJ2-1	.	TRBD2	TRBV5-1	CASSPEGLAGTYNEQFF	TGCGCCAGCAGCCCAGAGGGACTAGCGGGAACCTACAATGAGCAGTTCTTC
TRBJ1-1	.	.	TRBV3-1/TRBV3-2	CASSQSSNTEAFF	TGTGCCAGCAGCCAATCAAGTAACACTGAAGCTTTCTTT
TRBJ2-1	.	TRBD1	TRBV7-9	CASSSTGNSYNEQFF	TGTGCCAGCAGCTCGACAGGGAATTCTTACAATGAGCAGTTCTTC
TRBJ1-5	.	.	TRBV27	CASSLWQGYQPQHF	TGTGCCAGCAGTCTCTGGCAGGGATACCAGCCCCAGCATTTT
TRBJ2-1	.	TRBD2	TRBV10-1	CASSAGLAGAQNEQFF	TGCGCCAGCAGCGCGGGGCTAGCGGGAGCTCAGAATGAGCAGTTCTTC
TRBJ1-1	.	.	TRBV11-1	CASSRDHNTEAFF	TGTGCCAGCAGCCGGGACCATAACACTGAAGCTTTCTTT
TRBJ1-1	.	TRBD1	TRBV7-2	CASSLVPPGGDTEAFF	TGTGCCAGCAGCTTAGTCCCCCCAGGGGGGGACACTGAAGCTTTCTTT
TRBJ2-5	.	.	TRBV24-1	CATSDFRGSETQYF	TGTGCCACCAGTGATTTTCGAGGGAGCGAGACCCAGTACTTC
TRBJ1-4	.	.	TRBV6-5	CASRGTDATNEKLFF	TGTGCCAGCAGAGGGACGGATGCAACTAATGAAAAACTGTTTTTT
TRBJ2-5	.	.	TRBV24-1	CATSDPTGPQETQYF	TGTGCCACCAGTGACCCGACAGGCCCCCAAGAGACCCAGTACTTC
TRBJ2-1	.	.	TRBV5-1	CASSLGTAYNEQFF	TGCGCCAGCAGCTTGGGGACAGCTTACAATGAGCAGTTCTTC
TRBJ1-2	few	.	TRBV28	CASSISSGGPLGGYTF	TGTGCCAGCAGCATATCCTCCGGGGGGCCCTTGGGTGGCTACACCTTC
TRBJ1-1	.	.	TRBV11-3	CASSLDLGERAEAFF	TGTGCCAGCAGCTTAGATCTAGGGGAGAGGGCTGAAGCTTTCTTT
TRBJ2-3	.	.	TRBV5-8	CASSLEAGNTDTQYF	TGTGCCAGCAGCTTGGAGGCCGGAAACACAGATACGCAGTATTTT
TRBJ2-1	once	.	TRBV6-5	CASSYSSAGDEQFF	TGTGCCAGCAGTTACTCTTCGGCCGGGGATGAGCAGTTCTTC
TRBJ1-1	once	.	TRBV7-2	CASSQIREAFF	TGTGCCAGCAGCCAGATCCGTGAAGCTTTCTTT